In its sample, the clone carrying this T cell receptor beta chain was seen a few times. Its specificity is not known. The data are from a study of cytomegalovirus exposure and HLA in healthy donors. Findings of the study overall: There was a cluster of highly shared sequence variants that was likely a sequencing artifact.

This CDR3 spans 13 amino acids. After removal of 6 bases from V and 7 bases from J, the junction contained 4 bases not matched to a gene. The V gene's germline CDR1 is MNHEY and CDR2 SVGAGI. The PCR ran on 60 Vbeta and 13 Jbeta primers. TCRdb's copy holds only in-frame clones and misses some; the assay was immunoSEQ multiplex PCR. The table has approximately 170,000 clones, around 62% seen once. The TCR was taken from a man aged 35-49 years in good health and CMV-seronegative. The sample was PBMCs. This chain connects TRBV6-5 to TRBJ1-5; 9 nucleotides match TRBD1. The CDR3 coding sequence is TGTGCCAGCAGGGGACAGGGCGGACAGCCCCAGCATTTT. This sequence encodes CASRGQGGQPQHF.